What follows is one TCR beta chain and its context. TCR beta CDR3 sequences were amplified from RNA transcripts. When the TCR CDR3 underwent first-round RT-PCR, the HTBI primer set was used. Each CDR3 protein gets one entry after TCRdb re-called the multiplex PCR reads with MiXCR. The sample has roughly 100,000 distinct CDR3 sequences; just over 50% are singletons. Newly diagnosed patients aged 18 to 65 had hyperthyroidism of under 2 months' duration. Exclusion of a patient resulted from uncontrolled infection, other autoimmune disease, pregnancy or lactation. The sample belongs to a study of T cells in Graves' hyperthyroidism and ophthalmopathy. The V gene end was trimmed by 8 bases and the J gene end by 5 bases; junction bases not matched to a gene: 1. Germline assignment: CDR1 SGHAT and CDR2 FQNNGV. The CDR3 is made up of 11 amino acids.

Sequences were obtained from blood. V and J are TRBV11-2 and TRBJ2-3; 7 bases match TRBD2. This TCR was sampled from a woman aged 40 to 50 with Graves' hyperthyroidism. Here the CDR3 DNA reads TGTGCCAGCGGGGGGGGAGATACGCAGTATTTT. This gives the protein CASGGGDTQYF.